The present T cell receptor (beta chain) was sequenced within a study of blood T cell repertoires in COVID-19. About the study: Material from acute and convalescent COVID-19 was sourced from the United States, Italy and Spain. Sample material is recorded as cDNA or gDNA derived from T cells, B-cell-depleted T cells, or PBMCs.

This CDR3 has 16 residues. The germline V and J ends were trimmed by 4 bases and 9 bases, with 19 bases remaining between them. Germline V gene lookup returns CDR1 SEHNR and CDR2 FQNEAQ (reference sequence). In the authors' methods: Reference gene primer amplification gave nucleated cell count estimates. Profiling relied on immunoSEQ multiplex PCR, and the TCRdb table lists in-frame clones only, not all of them. The V and J calls and clone size were taken over from that table, and D and trimming were inferred from the DNA. The sample has 200,000 to 250,000 clones; approximately 82% are singletons. This clone was recorded only once.

The source material was peripheral blood. V gene TRBV7-9 combines with J gene TRBJ1-6; D might be TRBD1 (6 bases). This TCR was recovered from a woman of 80 years or more with acute or convalescent COVID-19. The CDR3 protein is CASSSLGQQGGSPLHF. CDR3 coding DNA: TGTGCCAGCAGCTCCCTCGGGCAACAGGGCGGTTCACCCCTCCACTTT. Based on the CDR3 plus reference TRBV7-9 and TRBJ1-6, the full variable domain is DTGVSQNPRHKITKRGQNVTFRCDPISEHNRLYWYRQTLGQGPEFLTYFQNEAQLEKSRLLSDRFSAERPKGSFSTLEIQRTEQGDSAMYLCASSSLGQQGGSPLHFGNGTRLTVT.